This T cell receptor (beta chain) originates from a study of beta chain features in type 1 diabetes. Study findings and constraints: TCRB CDR3s from Type 1 diabetes patients were moderately but significantly shorter in all four CD4+ subsets. Over-representation of high TCR-expressing cells was a possible consequence of cDNA sequencing.

Expressed TCRB transcripts were sequenced after all isolated RNA was converted to cDNA. The method was immunoSEQ multiplex PCR; TCRdb's version includes in-frame clones alone and lacks a portion of them. The data hold fewer than 300,000 clones, with about a fifth observed a single time. About this clone itself: The antigen remains undetermined.

J lost 4 bases, V lost 2 bases, and 7 bases had no gene match. The CDR3 runs 16 residues. CDR1 MDHEN and CDR2 SYDVKM come from the germline V gene. Sorted cells reached over 95% purity in every population. This clonotype was sampled from a woman between 35 and 50 years old with type 1 diabetes. The rearrangement joins TRBV28 to TRBJ2-2; 7 bases agree with TRBD2. The sequencing input was naive CD4+ T cells from blood. CDR3 DNA sequence: TGTGCCAGCAGTTTAGGCGGGAGAGGGGTCACCGGGGAGCTGTTTTTT. It encodes CASSLGGRGVTGELFF. The full variable domain, completed using reference TRBV28 and TRBJ2-2, is DVKVTQSSRYLVKRTGEKVFLECVQDMDHENMFWYRQDPGLGLRLIYFSYDVKMKEKGDIPEGYSVSREKKERFSLILESASTNQTSMYLCASSLGGRGVTGELFFGEGSRLTVL.